The T cell receptor (beta chain) described here comes from a study of cytomegalovirus exposure and HLA in healthy donors. The study ran its PCR with 60 Vbeta and 13 Jbeta primers. The repertoire was sequenced with immunoSEQ multiplex PCR; TCRdb's copy has only in-frame clones and lacks some. The sample includes roughly 200,000 clones, approximately 80% of them seen just once. The study's findings and limits: Rarity characterized most TCR sequences, yet some public TCRs appeared in many donors. The study reported that TCR beta sequences accurately predicted HLA-A and HLA-B alleles in most subjects. Sequencing depth across donors, presence/absence analyses assumed, was roughly uniform. For cytomegalovirus status, the classifier reportedly gave diagnoses with high specificity and sensitivity.

The V end lost 7 bases, the J end lost 6 bases, and 19 bases lay between the germline ends. The length of the CDR3 is 15 residues. This clone was observed a few times. The antigen is undetermined. The sequenced sample consisted of PBMCs. The chain combines TRBV23-1 with TRBJ2-1; D may be TRBD1 (8 bases). TRBV23-1 is filed as an ORF, its function uncertain. This receptor was identified in a man in his forties in good health and CMV-seropositive. Here the CDR3 reads CASTKRTGRVNEQFF. The CDR3 DNA sequence: TGCGCCAGCACCAAGAGGACAGGGAGGGTCAATGAGCAGTTCTTC.